The clone carrying this T cell receptor (beta chain) was counted between two and nine times. What it recognizes is unknown. The data originate from a study of cytomegalovirus exposure and HLA in healthy donors. Study-wide points: A later analysis showed TCR association rates differing by HLA locus, peaking at DRB1 and lowest at HLA-C. The classifier was said to identify cytomegalovirus status with high specificity and sensitivity.

CDR3 size: 15 residues. The V gene lost 5 bases and the J gene lost 9 bases, with 17 bases spanning the gap. CDR1 and CDR2 (germline): SEHNR, FQNEAQ (reference sequence). PCR involved 60 Vbeta and 13 Jbeta primers. Source study methods: A follow-up analysis tallied around 76 million unique TCR beta chains, roughly 11 million shared. Repertoires were generated with immunoSEQ multiplex PCR, while TCRdb's copy carries only in-frame clones and drops some. The DNA was the basis for D and trimming; V, J and clone size are from that table. Here the sample spans 150,000 to 200,000 clones, around 75% being singletons.

Sequencing was performed on PBMCs. The chain is built from TRBV7-9 and TRBJ1-6; TRBD1 might be the D (6 bases). The origin of this receptor is a woman aged 45-65 years in good health and CMV-seronegative. The CDR3 DNA follows: TGTGCCAGCAGCCCACAGGCAGGGGAAGTTTCACCCCTCCACTTT. Translating it yields CASSPQAGEVSPLHF.